Shown below are 6 T cell receptor beta chains from a single sample sequenced in a study of cytomegalovirus exposure and HLA in healthy donors. With 60 Vbeta and 13 Jbeta primers, the PCR was carried out. Libraries were prepared by immunoSEQ multiplex PCR; TCRdb keeps only in-frame clonotypes and omits some of them. Among 150,000 to 250,000 clones, 65% to 80% were seen once, and the ten largest hold about 4.4%. The sequencing sample was made of PBMCs. The receptors originated from a woman in her twenties or thirties in good health and CMV-seropositive.

The rearrangement joins TRBV5-6 to TRBJ2-3; 8 bases match TRBD1. The V and J ends lost 3 bases and 3 bases, in that order; junction bases with no gene match: 15. CDR1 and CDR2 (germline): SGHDT, YYEEEE. This CDR3 comprises 18 residues. CDR3 amino acids: CASSSTRTGRFGTDTQYF. CDR3 bases: TGTGCCAGCAGCTCCACCCGGACAGGGAGGTTTGGGACAGATACGCAGTATTTT.

This chain joins TRBV4-2 and TRBJ1-2, with TRBD1 matching 11 bases. This CDR3 is 15 amino acids long. CDR1 and CDR2 from the germline V gene are LGHNA and YNFKEQ. With 1 base clipped from V and 7 bases from J, the junction kept 5 bases outside the gene matches. CDR3 amino acids: CASSQGGQGAGGYTF. Here the CDR3 DNA reads TGTGCCAGCAGCCAAGGCGGACAGGGGGCAGGTGGCTACACCTTC.

The chain couples TRBV2 to TRBJ1-1; 8 bases are a match to TRBD1. The V and J ends lost 4 bases and 6 bases, in that order; junction bases with no gene match: 7. The CDR3 length is 14 residues. The V gene's germline CDR1 is SNHLY and CDR2 FYNNEI. The CDR3 DNA reads as TGTGCCAGCAGTGGGACAGGGAGTGGGTCTGAAGCTTTCTTT. Protein sequence: CASSGTGSGSEAFF. Combining the CDR3 with reference TRBV2 and TRBJ1-1 gives the whole variable domain EPEVTQTPSHQVTQMGQEVILRCVPISNHLYFYWYRQILGQKVEFLVSFYNNEISEKSEIFDDQFSVERPDGSNFTLKIRSTKLEDSAMYFCASSGTGSGSEAFFGQGTRLTVV.

The genes are TRBV27 and TRBJ2-5; D might be TRBD1 (5 bases). The CDR3 is 13 amino acids. V was clipped by 1 base and J by 5 bases, with 8 bases between them. Germline CDR1 reads MNHEY; CDR2 reads SMNVEV (reference sequence). The CDR3 spells CASSLLRGETQYF. The CDR3 coding sequence is TGTGCCAGCAGTTTATTAAGGGGTGAGACCCAGTACTTC.

Here the CDR3 DNA reads TGCGCCAGCAGTGAGTCCCAGGGGCGCGGGACCCAGTACTTC. Encoded protein: CASSESQGRGTQYF. V gene TRBV10-2 combines with J gene TRBJ2-5; tentative D call: TRBD1 (6 bases). The CDR3 extends over 14 amino acids. Between the trimmed V and J ends, which lost 0 bases and 7 bases, there was a span of 12 bases. From germline, CDR1 is WSHSY and CDR2 SAAADI.

CDR3 bases: TGTGCCAGCAGTGACAGATGGTCCCCCCCAGAGACCCAGTACTTC. This sequence encodes CASSDRWSPPETQYF. V usage is TRBV2 and J usage is TRBJ2-5; D gene uncertain. CDR3 size: 15 residues. Trimming took 3 bases from V and 4 from J, leaving 15 bases between them. CDR1 SNHLY and CDR2 FYNNEI come from the germline V gene.